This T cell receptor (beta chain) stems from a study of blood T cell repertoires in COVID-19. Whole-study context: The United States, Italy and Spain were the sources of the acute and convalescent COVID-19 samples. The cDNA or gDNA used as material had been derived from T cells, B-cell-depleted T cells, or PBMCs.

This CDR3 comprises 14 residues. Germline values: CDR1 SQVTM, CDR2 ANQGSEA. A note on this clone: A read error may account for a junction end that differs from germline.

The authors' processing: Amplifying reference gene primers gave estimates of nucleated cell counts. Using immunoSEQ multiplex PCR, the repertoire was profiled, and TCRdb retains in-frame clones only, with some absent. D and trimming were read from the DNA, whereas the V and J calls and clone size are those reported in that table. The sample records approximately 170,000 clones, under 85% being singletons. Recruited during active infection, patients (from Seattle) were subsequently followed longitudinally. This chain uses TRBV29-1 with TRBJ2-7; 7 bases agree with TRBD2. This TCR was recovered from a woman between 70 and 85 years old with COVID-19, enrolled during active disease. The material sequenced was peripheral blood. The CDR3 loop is CSVEGERDSNEQYF. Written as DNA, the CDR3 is TGCAGCGTTGAGGGGGAGCGGGACTCCAACGAGCAGTACTTC.